Listed here are 13 T cell receptor beta chains from one sample, sequenced in a study of breast tumors, draining lymph nodes, adjacent tissues. From the multiplex PCR reads, TCRdb called clonotypes with MiXCR, one entry per CDR3 protein. The sample gives roughly 70,000 distinct CDR3 sequences, less than 45% of which show up once; more than 7.5% is in the top ten. The source material was breast tumor tissue. Receptors originate from a female donor with breast cancer. Some clones in this sample may be carry-over from other donors' samples.

This clonotype has at least ten counts. This chain joins TRBV5-8 and TRBJ2-3; D gene uncertain. V gave up 0 bases and J gave up 2 bases, with 10 bases separating them. The length of the CDR3 is 15 residues. The germline gives CDR1 SGHTS, CDR2 YDEGEE. The CDR3 DNA reads TGTGCCAGCAGCTTGGACTCGCGCAACACAGATACGCAGTATTTT. This codes for CASSLDSRNTDTQYF.

This clonotype was picked up many times. The chain couples TRBV5-4 to TRBJ1-3; 7 nucleotides align to TRBD1. Per the germline V gene, CDR1 is SGHNT and CDR2 is YYREEE (reference sequence). The V and J ends lost 0 bases and 0 bases, in that order; junction bases with no gene match: 12. This CDR3 is built from 19 residues. Written as DNA, the CDR3 is TGTGCCAGCAGCTTGGGGGGCGGAGGGGGCCTAGTCTCTGGAAACACCATATATTTT. It yields the protein CASSLGGGGGLVSGNTIYF.

This clonotype qualifies as medium-sized (0.01 to 0.1%). The chain carries TRBV11-1 and TRBJ1-6, with a weak D call TRBD1 (6 bases). Trimming removed 3 bases from V and 11 bases from J, with 14 bases in between. The CDR3 runs to 14 residues. Germline loops: CDR1 SGHAT, CDR2 FQDESV (reference sequence). The CDR3 region is CASSFPGHLAPLHF. CDR3 in DNA: TGTGCCAGCAGCTTCCCGGGACACTTGGCACCCCTCCACTTT. Full variable domain (remainder filled in from reference TRBV11-1 and TRBJ1-6): EAEVAQSPRYKITEKSQAVAFWCDPISGHATLYWYRQILGQGPELLVQFQDESVVDDSQLPKDRFSAERLKGVDSTLKIQPAELGDSAMYLCASSFPGHLAPLHFGNGTRLTVT.

The gene calls are TRBV29-1 and TRBJ2-5, with TRBD2 matching over 11 bases. The V and J ends lost 1 base and 4 bases, in that order; junction bases with no gene match: 2. This CDR3 contains 14 residues. Germline CDR1 is SQVTM and CDR2 is ANQGSEA. In DNA, the CDR3 is TGCAGCGTTGAAGTAGCGGGGGGGCTAGAGACCCAGTACTTC. Amino acids: CSVEVAGGLETQYF.

As to this clonotype: Germline and junction disagree at one end, which may indicate a read error. The chain has TRBV7-7 and TRBJ2-5, with 14 nucleotides matching TRBD2. The germline CDR1 and CDR2 sequences are SSHAT and FNYEAQ (reference sequence). This CDR3 contains 14 residues. The CDR3 reads CASSSGLAGATQYF. The CDR3 DNA sequence: TGTGCTAGCAGCTCGGGACTAGCGGGGGCAACCCAGTACTTC.

V gene TRBV7-9 combines with J gene TRBJ2-3; D call uncertain. From germline, CDR1 is SEHNR and CDR2 FQNEAQ (reference sequence). This CDR3 spans 12 amino acids. Trimming pared 5 bases from V and 3 bases from J, leaving 6 bases between. CDR3 region: CASSPQTDTQYF. In nucleotides, the CDR3 is TGTGCCAGCAGCCCACAGACAGATACGCAGTATTTT.

This clonotype was counted ten times or more. The V and J genes are TRBV12-3 or TRBV12-4 and TRBJ1-2, with 9 bases identical to TRBD1. J was trimmed by 1 base and V by 7 bases; bases with no gene match: 7. This CDR3 region has 15 residues. As DNA, the CDR3 is TGTGCCAGCAATACTGGGACAGGGTTTAACTATGGCTACACCTTC. Its protein is CASNTGTGFNYGYTF.

The chain combines TRBV2 with TRBJ1-6, with D possibly TRBD1 on 5 matching bases. Germline CDR1 reads SNHLY; CDR2 reads FYNNEI. CDR3 length equals 14 residues. With 2 bases removed from V and 7 bases from J, the gap between germline ends came to 9 bases. CDR3 sequence: CASSEQGRNSPLHF. CDR3 coding DNA: TGTGCCAGCAGTGAACAGGGCAGGAATTCACCCCTCCACTTT.

This clonotype was seen repeatedly, ten times or more. The chain carries TRBV6-1 and TRBJ1-6; D perhaps matches TRBD1 (5 bases). There are 16 residues in the CDR3. Deletions cut 6 bases from V and 2 bases from J, with 14 bases between. The germline gives CDR1 MNHNS, CDR2 SASEGT. Here the CDR3 reads CASSRKQGPYNSPLHF. In nucleotides, the CDR3 is TGTGCCAGCAGCCGCAAGCAGGGCCCCTATAATTCACCCCTCCACTTT.

As regards this clonotype: Given a much more abundant clone one base away, this may be a read error. The V call is TRBV9, the J call TRBJ1-4, with TRBD1 as a possible D gene (6 bases). Germline V gives CDR1 SGDLS, CDR2 YYNGEE. Between the trimmed V and J ends, which lost 1 base and 5 bases, there was a span of 6 bases. CDR3 size: 13 residues. CDR3 DNA sequence: TGTGCCAGCAGCGTACAGGGGAATGAAAAACTGTTTTTT. This encodes CASSVQGNEKLFF.

The genes are TRBV11-2 and TRBJ2-3, with 8 bases aligning to TRBD1. Germline loops: CDR1 SGHAT, CDR2 FQNNGV. The length of the CDR3 is 13 residues. V gave up 4 bases and J gave up 5 bases; unmatched junction bases: 2. The CDR3 loop is CASSSDREDTQYF. CDR3 nucleotides: TGTGCCAGCAGCTCGGACAGGGAAGATACGCAGTATTTT.

In the case of this clonotype: A much larger clonotype is one base distant, so this may be a read error. V usage is TRBV6-1 and J usage is TRBJ1-2, with D unclear. This CDR3 is 13 amino acids long. The germline gives CDR1 MNHNS, CDR2 SASEGT. DNA for the CDR3: TGTGCCAGCAGCCCCCGAAGTAAAAATGGCTGCACCTTC. Protein product: CASSPRSKNGCTF.

This chain connects TRBV14 to TRBJ1-3, with 8 bases fitting TRBD1. The ends lost 3 bases at V and 7 bases at J; junction bases unmatched: 5. Germline CDR1 and CDR2: SGHDN and FVKESK. The CDR3 extends over 14 amino acids. CDR3 nucleotides: TGTGCCAGCAGCCATCGACAGGGGACGAACACCATATATTTT. Protein: CASSHRQGTNTIYF. The whole variable domain, remainder taken from reference TRBV14 and TRBJ1-3, is EAGVTQFPSHSVIEKGQTVTLRCDPISGHDNLYWYRRVMGKEIKFLLHFVKESKQDESGMPNNRFLAERTGGTYSTLKVQPAELEDSGVYFCASSHRQGTNTIYFGEGSWLTVV.